This is a list of T cell receptor beta chains from one sample in a study of T cells in Graves' hyperthyroidism and ophthalmopathy. Each CDR3 protein is one row after TCRdb ran MiXCR on the multiplex PCR reads. This table has a few hundred thousand distinct CDR3 sequences, roughly 46% appearing once. Sequenced material: peripheral blood or thyroid tissue (not recorded which). Every receptor here comes from a woman between 18 and 29 years old with Graves' hyperthyroidism. The CDR3 runs from the conserved cysteine through the conserved F or W. D genes are given only for firm matches. Some rows have no size entry. The others give once, few or many, or a class for an expanded clone.

NA	NA	TRBV27	TRBJ1-1	CASSLGGRLNTEAFF	TGTGCCAGCAGTTTAGGGGGCAGACTGAACACTGAAGCTTTCTTT
TRBD1	few	TRBV14	TRBJ2-5	CASRQGAAETQYF	TGTGCCAGCAGGCAGGGGGCGGCGGAGACCCAGTACTTC
TRBD2	NA	TRBV9	TRBJ2-5	CASSLTGRLETQYF	TGTGCCAGCAGCTTAACCGGGAGGTTGGAGACCCAGTACTTC
TRBD2	few	TRBV7-9	TRBJ2-7	CASSARSGRDYEQYF	TGTGCCAGCAGTGCTCGTAGCGGGCGGGACTACGAGCAGTACTTC
NA	many	TRBV14	TRBJ1-4	CASSPRETEKLFF	TGTGCCAGCAGTCCCAGGGAGACTGAAAAACTGTTTTTT
TRBD2	many	TRBV27	TRBJ2-7	CASSPSGLAGFYEQYF	TGTGCCAGCAGTCCATCGGGACTAGCGGGGTTCTACGAGCAGTACTTC
NA	NA	TRBV2	TRBJ1-2	CASSQGLARGLYGYTF	TGTGCCAGCAGCCAAGGACTAGCACGGGGTCTCTATGGCTACACCTTC
NA	many	TRBV19	TRBJ2-6	CASSGTGTPTGANVLTF	TGTGCCAGTAGTGGAACCGGGACACCCACTGGGGCCAACGTCCTGACTTTC
NA	many	TRBV2	TRBJ2-7	CAIDRAGTYEQYF	TGTGCCATCGACCGGGCGGGAACCTACGAGCAGTACTTC
NA	NA	TRBV12-3/TRBV12-4	TRBJ2-3	CASSLSRTEMADTQYF	TGTGCCAGCAGTTTAAGTCGGACAGAGATGGCAGATACGCAGTATTTT
NA	many	TRBV6-5	TRBJ1-1	CASSVGQTEAFF	TGTGCCAGCAGTGTCGGACAGACTGAAGCTTTCTTT
NA	NA	TRBV29-1	TRBJ2-1	CSVLASRCNEQFF	TGCAGCGTCTTGGCTTCACGCTGCAATGAGCAGTTCTTC
NA	many	TRBV7-2	TRBJ1-2	CASRPPGRHYGYTF	TGTGCCAGCAGGCCCCCAGGTCGGCACTATGGCTACACCTTC
NA	NA	TRBV29-1	TRBJ1-1	CSAPDRGFDEQFF	TGCAGCGCCCCGGATAGGGGTTTCGATGAGCAGTTCTTT
NA	NA	TRBV20-1	TRBJ1-1	CSAVERGELEAFF	TGCAGTGCTGTAGAGAGGGGCGAACTCGAAGCTTTCTTT
TRBD2	NA	TRBV7-3	TRBJ2-7	CASSSLAGLAGRYEQYF	TGTGCCAGCAGCTCGTTGGCCGGACTAGCGGGGCGCTACGAGCAGTACTTC
NA	many	TRBV7-9	TRBJ1-2	CASSLDGGADYGYTF	TGTGCCAGCAGCTTAGACGGGGGCGCCGACTATGGCTACACCTTC
TRBD1	once	TRBV20-1	TRBJ1-5	CSAGPLGDRANQPQHF	TGCAGTGCTGGACCCCTGGGAGACAGGGCCAATCAGCCCCAGCATTTT
NA	many	TRBV29-1	TRBJ2-7	CSVVSQGETYEQYF	TGCAGCGTTGTATCGCAGGGAGAAACCTACGAGCAGTACTTC
TRBD1	many	TRBV20-1	TRBJ2-7	CSSGTGVGEQYF	TGCAGCTCCGGGACAGGGGTGGGCGAGCAGTACTTC
NA	NA	TRBV20-1	TRBJ1-5	CSARDPSRRPQHF	TGCAGTGCCAGAGATCCCAGCCGGCGGCCCCAGCATTTT
NA	few	TRBV7-9	TRBJ2-7	CASSVERGHEQYF	TGTGCCAGCAGCGTTGAGCGAGGCCACGAGCAGTACTTC
NA	NA	TRBV5-1	TRBJ1-2	CASSPPRGRRLEAGYTF	TGCGCCAGCAGCCCCCCAAGGGGCAGGCGACTCGAGGCTGGCTACACCTTC
TRBD2	NA	TRBV6-5	TRBJ2-3	CASSHRRERTDTQYF	TGTGCCAGCAGTCATCGGCGGGAGCGCACAGATACGCAGTATTTT
TRBD2	many	TRBV12-3/TRBV12-4	TRBJ2-2	CASSSLAGVPNTGELFF	TGTGCCAGCAGTTCCCTCGCGGGGGTCCCGAACACCGGGGAGCTGTTTTTT
TRBD2	NA	TRBV7-8	TRBJ2-2	CASSPRTSSRSGELFF	TGTGCCAGCAGCCCGAGGACTAGTTCACGCTCTGGGGAGCTGTTTTTT
TRBD2	NA	TRBV15	TRBJ2-7	CATQETSGSYEQYF	TGTGCCACCCAGGAGACTAGCGGGAGTTACGAGCAGTACTTC
NA	many	TRBV7-2	TRBJ1-2	CASSPSAGSNYGYTF	TGTGCCAGCAGCCCAAGTGCAGGATCAAACTATGGCTACACCTTC